This TCR beta chain was identified during a study of T cell responses to AZD1222 COVID-19 vaccine. Study-wide results and limits: Most donors were white British, females outnumbered males, and clonal diversity was possibly underestimated.

Sequencing was performed with immunoSEQ multiplex PCR; in TCRdb, only in-frame clones are kept and a portion is missing. The table has about 100,000 clones, 70% to 90% seen once; the top ten hold about a sixth. A note on this clone: Its specificity is not known.

With 7 bases clipped from V and 4 bases from J, the junction kept 8 bases outside the gene matches. The CDR3 consists of 14 residues. The germline CDR1 and CDR2 sequences are LNHDA and SQIVND (reference sequence). The sequence was collected from an adult in good health. The chain is built from TRBV19 and TRBJ1-2; 8 bases align to TRBD1. This specimen was peripheral blood, taken on day 0 of AZD1222 vaccination. DNA for the CDR3: TGTGCCAGTACTCACCGGCAGGGGGCCTATGGCTACACCTTC. This sequence encodes CASTHRQGAYGYTF.